The sequence of this TCR beta chain was determined in a study of CD8+ T cells in alopecia areata. Overall study context: Graft recipients were roughly 6-11-week-old female C3H/HeJ mice, and donor skin originated from roughly 6-13-month-old C3H/HeJ mice with spontaneous alopecia.

Study-level findings and limits: Sequencing of scalp samples also includes resident alphabeta T cells from normal skin. Scalp lesions, especially in alopecia totalis/universalis, had higher clonality than normal scalp. Patients shared TCRs less clearly than mice did, possibly owing to HLA.

Reverse transcribed after extraction, RNA yielded cDNA as the sequencing template. Some clones are missing from TCRdb's copy, which holds only in-frame ones; the method was immunoSEQ multiplex PCR. This sample carries 250,000 or so clones, none of them present only once. After pooling, cutaneous lymph node cells were sorted with CD4, CD8alpha, NKG2D, NKG2ACE and other markers. The CDR3 runs to 14 residues. Germline CDR1 is FNHDT and CDR2 is SITEND (reference sequence). After removal of 5 bases from V and 3 bases from J, the junction contained 6 bases not matched to a gene. The sample holds a few counts of this clone. Its antigen is as yet unknown. The gene names given are mouse names. With the read ending 4 residues before the CDR3 end, the germline J gene is used to fill in that end.

The rearrangement uses TRBV19 and TRBJ2-7, with TRBD2 matching 9 bases. The receptor comes from a C3H/HeJ mouse with alopecia areata. This strain's MHC haplotype is H2-k. Sequenced sample: CD4+ T cells sorted from a lymph node. CDR3 residues: CASRLRLGDYEQYF. CDR3 DNA (partial): TGTGCCAGCAGGCTCCGACTGGGGGACTAT.